This TCR beta chain derives from a study of T cells expressing NK-cell markers. Study overall: Seven HCMV-seropositive donors and one seronegative donor made up the eight sequenced donors.

The CDR3 has 13 residues. CDR1 and CDR2 (germline): LNHDA, SQIVND (reference sequence). Study-level results: Four of the donors also had these clonotypes leading their CD3+CD56-NKG2C+ fraction. Clones of NKG2C+ T cells that had expanded were of unclear HCMV specificity.

Note on this clonotype: The antigen remains unidentified.

TCRdb re-called the 5' RACE reads and shows each CDR3 protein once, DNA omitted. There are about 380,000 distinct CDR3 sequences in the sample, with 4% to 6.5% held by the top ten. The TCR comes from a man between 18 and 69 years old in good health. The J gene is TRBJ1-5, the V gene TRBV19; there is no DNA to check the TCRdb D call of TRBD1. What was sequenced was blood T cells: a sorted CD56 or NKG2C T cell subset, CD4+ or CD8+ T cells, or bulk PBMC T cells (not recorded which). The CDR3 is CASRTGEYQPQHF.